The text below deals with one TCR beta chain. Its antigen specificity is not known. No base qualities exist here, and no much larger clone lies one base off it. These data originate in a study of T cells after somatic rescue of genetic block (TCRdb year 2020). Regarding the complete study: What the study looked at was long-term robustness, specifically in a T-cell system that came about through somatic rescue of a genetic block in T-cell development.

The CDR3 has 15 amino acids, counting the end cysteine and phenylalanine. The CDR3 DNA has 45 bases and is translated from base 1. Based on the germline V gene (reference sequence), the CDR1 and CDR2 sequences are GTSNPN and SVGIG. Trimming at the junction amounts to 0 bases on V and 6 bases on J, and the germline ends lie 18 bases apart. The library was made by the immunoSEQ multiplex PCR assay. Drawn from immuneACCESS, this table holds only the in-frame rearrangements with V and J called that TCRdb kept. Clones are partly lost; checked studies trace under half to an unresolved V gene and leave the rest unexplained. The sample table holds 85,000 to 90,000 clones, of which more than 80% were seen once. The ten biggest clones cover roughly 1.7% of the sample.

The chain was built from TRBV30 and TRBJ2-7, with the D gene uncertain. This receptor was taken from a woman between 18 and 29 years old. Material for sequencing was peripheral blood mononuclear cells (PBMCs). The DNA reads TGTGCCTGGAGTGTACGATCGACGGCACCCCGCGAGCAGTACTTC. It specifies CAWSVRSTAPREQYF.